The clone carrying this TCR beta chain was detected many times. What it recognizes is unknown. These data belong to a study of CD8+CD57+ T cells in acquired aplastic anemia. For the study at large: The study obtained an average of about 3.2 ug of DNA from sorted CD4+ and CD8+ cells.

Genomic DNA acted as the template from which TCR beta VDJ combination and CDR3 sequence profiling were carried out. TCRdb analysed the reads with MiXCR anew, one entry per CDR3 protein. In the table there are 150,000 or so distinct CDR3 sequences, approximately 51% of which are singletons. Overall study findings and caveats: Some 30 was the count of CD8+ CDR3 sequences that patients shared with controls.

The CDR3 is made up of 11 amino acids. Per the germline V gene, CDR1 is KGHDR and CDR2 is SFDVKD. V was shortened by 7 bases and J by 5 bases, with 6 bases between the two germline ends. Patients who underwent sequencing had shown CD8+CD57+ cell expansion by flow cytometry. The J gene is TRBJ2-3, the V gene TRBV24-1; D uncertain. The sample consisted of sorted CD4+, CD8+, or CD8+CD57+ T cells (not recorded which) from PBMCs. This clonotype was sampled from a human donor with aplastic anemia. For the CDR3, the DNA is TGTGCCACCAGAAGAGAAGATACGCAGTATTTT. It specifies CATRREDTQYF.